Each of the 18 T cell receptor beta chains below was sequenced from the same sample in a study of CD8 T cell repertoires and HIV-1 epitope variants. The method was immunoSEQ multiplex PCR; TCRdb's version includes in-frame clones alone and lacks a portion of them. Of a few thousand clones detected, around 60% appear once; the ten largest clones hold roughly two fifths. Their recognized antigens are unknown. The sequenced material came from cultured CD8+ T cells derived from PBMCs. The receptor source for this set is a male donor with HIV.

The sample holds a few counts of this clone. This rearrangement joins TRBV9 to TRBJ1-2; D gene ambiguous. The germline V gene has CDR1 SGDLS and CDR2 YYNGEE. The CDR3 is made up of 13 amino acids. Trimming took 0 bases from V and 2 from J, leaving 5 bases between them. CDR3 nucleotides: TGTGCCAGCAGCGTAGCTGGGAACTATGGCTACACCTTC. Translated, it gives CASSVAGNYGYTF.

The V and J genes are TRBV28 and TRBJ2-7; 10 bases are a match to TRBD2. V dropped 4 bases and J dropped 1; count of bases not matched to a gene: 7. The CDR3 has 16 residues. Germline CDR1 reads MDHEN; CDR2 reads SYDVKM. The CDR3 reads CASSSLAGGRSYEQYF. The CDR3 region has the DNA TGTGCCAGCAGTTCTTTAGCGGGAGGACGTTCCTACGAGCAGTACTTC.

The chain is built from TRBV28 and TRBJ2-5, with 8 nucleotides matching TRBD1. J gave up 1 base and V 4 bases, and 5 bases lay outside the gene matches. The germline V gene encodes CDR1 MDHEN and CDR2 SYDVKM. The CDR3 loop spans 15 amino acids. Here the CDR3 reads CASSSPDRAQETQYF. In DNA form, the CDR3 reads TGTGCCAGCAGTTCCCCGGACAGGGCCCAAGAGACCCAGTACTTC.

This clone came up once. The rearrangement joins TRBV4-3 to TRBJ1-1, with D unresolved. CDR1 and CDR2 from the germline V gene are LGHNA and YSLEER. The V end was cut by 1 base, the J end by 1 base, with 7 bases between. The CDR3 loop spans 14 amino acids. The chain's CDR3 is CASSQVMGNTEAFF. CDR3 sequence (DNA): TGCGCCAGCAGCCAAGTGATGGGGAACACTGAAGCTTTCTTT.

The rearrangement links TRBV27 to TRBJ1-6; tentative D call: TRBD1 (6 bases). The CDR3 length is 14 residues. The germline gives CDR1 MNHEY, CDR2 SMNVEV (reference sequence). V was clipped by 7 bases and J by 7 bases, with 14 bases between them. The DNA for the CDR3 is TGTGCCAGCACCTCCGGACAGAAGAATTCACCCCTCCACTTT. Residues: CASTSGQKNSPLHF.

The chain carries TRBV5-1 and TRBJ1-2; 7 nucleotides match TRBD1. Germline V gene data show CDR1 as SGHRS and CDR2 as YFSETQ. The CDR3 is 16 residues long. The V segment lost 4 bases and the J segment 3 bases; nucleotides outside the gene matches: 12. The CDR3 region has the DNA TGCGCCAGCAGCACAAACTTCGACAGGGCTGACTATGGCTACACCTTC. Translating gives CASSTNFDRADYGYTF.

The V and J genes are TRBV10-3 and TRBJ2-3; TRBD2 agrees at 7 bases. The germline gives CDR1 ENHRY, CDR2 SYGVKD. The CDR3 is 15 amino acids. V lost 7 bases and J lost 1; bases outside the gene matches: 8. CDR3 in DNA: TGTGCCATCAAGGGAGCGGGGTCAGGCACAGATACGCAGTATTTT. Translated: CAIKGAGSGTDTQYF.

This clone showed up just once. CDR3 coding DNA: TGTGCCAGCAGTTTAAGAGACAGGGGGCGGGAGACCCAGTACTTC. The encoded protein is CASSLRDRGRETQYF. The chain recombines TRBV28 with TRBJ2-5, with 10 positions matching TRBD1. The V segment lost 2 bases and the J segment 5 bases; nucleotides outside the gene matches: 5. Germline V gene lookup returns CDR1 MDHEN and CDR2 SYDVKM. The length of the CDR3 is 15 residues.

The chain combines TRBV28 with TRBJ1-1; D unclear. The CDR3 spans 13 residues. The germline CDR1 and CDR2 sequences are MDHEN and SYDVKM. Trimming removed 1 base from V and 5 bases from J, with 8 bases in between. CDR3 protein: CASSLLGRTEAFF. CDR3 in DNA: TGTGCCAGCAGTTTATTGGGTAGGACTGAAGCTTTCTTT.

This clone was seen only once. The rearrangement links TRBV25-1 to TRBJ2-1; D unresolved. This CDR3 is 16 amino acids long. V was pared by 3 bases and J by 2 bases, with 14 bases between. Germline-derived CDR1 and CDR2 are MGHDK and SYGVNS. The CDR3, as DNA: TGTGCCAGCAGTGATTTTGGCAGAAGCCCCTACAATGAGCAGTTCTTC. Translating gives CASSDFGRSPYNEQFF.

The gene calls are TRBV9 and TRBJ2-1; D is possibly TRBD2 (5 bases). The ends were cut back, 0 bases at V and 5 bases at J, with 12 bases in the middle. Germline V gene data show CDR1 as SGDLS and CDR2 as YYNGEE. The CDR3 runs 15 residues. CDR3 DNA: TGTGCCAGCAGCGTAGCGGGGAGTCCTCACAATGAGCAGTTCTTC. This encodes CASSVAGSPHNEQFF.

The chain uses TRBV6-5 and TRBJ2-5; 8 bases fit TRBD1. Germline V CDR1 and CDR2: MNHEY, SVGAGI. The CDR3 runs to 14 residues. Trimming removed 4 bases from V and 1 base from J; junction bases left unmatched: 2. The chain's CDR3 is CASSLGTGQETQYF. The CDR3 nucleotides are TGTGCCAGCAGTTTAGGGACAGGCCAAGAGACCCAGTACTTC.

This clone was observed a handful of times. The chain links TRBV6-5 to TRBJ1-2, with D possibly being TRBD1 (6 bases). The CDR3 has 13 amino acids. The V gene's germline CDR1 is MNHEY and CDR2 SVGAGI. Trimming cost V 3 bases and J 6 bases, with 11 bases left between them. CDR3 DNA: TGTGCCAGCAGTTATTTGGGGGCCGATGGCTACACCTTC. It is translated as CASSYLGADGYTF.

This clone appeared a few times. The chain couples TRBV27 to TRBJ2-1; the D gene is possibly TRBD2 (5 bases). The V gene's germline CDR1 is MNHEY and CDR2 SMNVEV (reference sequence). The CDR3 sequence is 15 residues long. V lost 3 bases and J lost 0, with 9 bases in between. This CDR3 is CASSFAGNSYNEQFF. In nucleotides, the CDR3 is TGTGCCAGCAGTTTCGCGGGTAACTCCTACAATGAGCAGTTCTTC.

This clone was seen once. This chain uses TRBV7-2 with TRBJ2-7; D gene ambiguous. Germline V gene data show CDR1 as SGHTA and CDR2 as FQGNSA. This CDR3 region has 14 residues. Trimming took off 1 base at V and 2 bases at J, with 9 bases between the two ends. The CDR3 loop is CASSLGHAAYEQYF. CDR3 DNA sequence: TGTGCCAGCAGCTTAGGGCATGCTGCCTACGAGCAGTACTTC.

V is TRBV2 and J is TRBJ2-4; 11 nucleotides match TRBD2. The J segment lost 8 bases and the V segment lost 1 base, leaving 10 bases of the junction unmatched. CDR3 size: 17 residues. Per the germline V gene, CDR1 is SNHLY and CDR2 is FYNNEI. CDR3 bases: TGTGCCAGCAGTGAAGAAGGACTAGCGGGTAGAGCGGACATTCAGTACTTC. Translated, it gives CASSEEGLAGRADIQYF.

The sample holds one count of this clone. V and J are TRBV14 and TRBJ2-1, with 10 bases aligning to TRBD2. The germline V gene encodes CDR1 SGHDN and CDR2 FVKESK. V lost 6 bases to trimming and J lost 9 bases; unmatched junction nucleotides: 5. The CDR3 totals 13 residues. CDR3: CASRLAGEGEQFF. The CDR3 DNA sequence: TGTGCCAGCAGGCTAGCGGGAGAAGGTGAGCAGTTCTTC.

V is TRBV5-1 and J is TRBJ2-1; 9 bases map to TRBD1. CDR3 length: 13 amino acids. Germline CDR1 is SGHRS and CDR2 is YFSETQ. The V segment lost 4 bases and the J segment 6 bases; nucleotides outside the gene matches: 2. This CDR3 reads CASSQTGGNEQFF. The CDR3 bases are TGCGCCAGCAGCCAGACAGGGGGCAATGAGCAGTTCTTC. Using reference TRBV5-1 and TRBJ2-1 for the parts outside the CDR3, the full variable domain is KAGVTQTPRYLIKTRGQQVTLSCSPISGHRSVSWYQQTPGQGLQFLFEYFSETQRNKGNFPGRFSGRQFSNSRSEMNVSTLELGDSALYLCASSQTGGNEQFFGPGTRLTVL.